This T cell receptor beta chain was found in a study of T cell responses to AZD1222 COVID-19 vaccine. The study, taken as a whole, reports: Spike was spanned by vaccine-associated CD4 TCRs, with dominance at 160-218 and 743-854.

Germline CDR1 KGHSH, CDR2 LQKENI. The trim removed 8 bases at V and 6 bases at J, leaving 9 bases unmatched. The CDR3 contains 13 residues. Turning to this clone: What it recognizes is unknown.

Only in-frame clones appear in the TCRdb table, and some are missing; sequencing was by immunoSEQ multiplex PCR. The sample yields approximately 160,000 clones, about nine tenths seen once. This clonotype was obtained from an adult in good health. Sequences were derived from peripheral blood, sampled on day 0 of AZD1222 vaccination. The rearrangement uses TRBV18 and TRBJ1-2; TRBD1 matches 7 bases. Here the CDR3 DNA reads TGTGCCAGCAGAATCGACAGGGCTAATGGCTACACCTTC. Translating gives CASRIDRANGYTF. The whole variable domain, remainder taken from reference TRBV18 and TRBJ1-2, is NAGVMQNPRHLVRRRGQEARLRCSPMKGHSHVYWYRQLPEEGLKFMVYLQKENIIDESGMPKERFSAEFPKEGPSILRIQQVVRGDSAAYFCASRIDRANGYTFGSGTRLTVV.